This T cell receptor (beta chain) was identified in a study of cytomegalovirus exposure and HLA in healthy donors. General study findings and limits: Subsequent analysis revealed that first-cohort TCR clusters tended to co-occur in the 120 or so validation repertoires.

Regarding this clone: Its antigen is unidentified.

This table comes from immunoSEQ multiplex PCR, and its TCRdb copy is limited to in-frame clones, with some not included. The repertoire includes 100,000 or so clones, approximately 95% of them detected once, and 0.89% sits in the top ten. Looked up from germline, CDR1 is MRHNA and CDR2 is SNTAGT. There are 15 residues in the CDR3. The ends lost 4 bases at V and 4 bases at J; junction bases unmatched: 7. This chain joins TRBV6-4 and TRBJ2-1; 7 bases align to TRBD2. This TCR came from a woman in her late teens or twenties in good health and CMV-seronegative. Sequencing was carried out using PBMCs. The CDR3 here is CASSGQAGEYNEQFF. CDR3 in DNA: TGTGCCAGCAGTGGCCAGGCGGGAGAATACAATGAGCAGTTCTTC.